This T cell receptor beta chain comes out of a study of T cell therapy after organ transplantation. Study-wide results and limits: Lower pretherapy CD8 clonality went with larger post-therapy fold change.

This CDR3 comprises 14 residues. The trim removed 7 bases at V and 3 bases at J, leaving 5 bases unmatched. Germline V gene lookup returns CDR1 SNHLY and CDR2 FYNNEI. Repertoires were generated with immunoSEQ multiplex PCR, while TCRdb's copy carries only in-frame clones and drops some. The sample holds about 18,000 clones; roughly four fifths are singletons and the top ten take about a tenth. Note on this clone: No antigen is known for it.

Time point described: 4-8 weeks after completion of therapy. The specimen comprised CD8+ T cells from blood, sampled after autologous CMV-specific T cell therapy. The clonotype comes from a human patient who had received a solid organ transplant and had CMV disease. A share of the T cells may be of graft donor origin. This chain uses TRBV2 with TRBJ1-4; 7 positions agree with TRBD1. The CDR3 is CASIEGTANEKLFF. For the CDR3, the DNA is TGTGCCAGCATCGAGGGGACAGCTAATGAAAAACTGTTTTTT.